This T cell receptor (beta chain) was identified during a study of shared clonotypes between healthy human individuals. About the research overall: CD4 naive and CD4 memory each took three plates per donor, while CD8 naive took two and CD8 memory one.

CD8 cells regarded as naive lacked CD45RO, were positively chosen for CCR7, and omitted terminally differentiated effector memory CD45RA+ cells. Study-wide findings and caveats: Sharing across four donors was seen in 4% to 6.5% of naive CD4 clonotypes. In general, naive subsets displayed greater estimated richness than memory subsets did. A limitation of the genetic and exposure-history diversity represented arose from few donors.

Points on this clone: What it recognizes is unknown.

Sequencing was performed with immunoSEQ multiplex PCR; in TCRdb, only in-frame clones are kept and a portion is missing. The sample yields about 590,000 clones, 95% to 96% seen once. Per germline, CDR1 SGHNT and CDR2 YYREEE (reference sequence). Trimming shortened V by 3 bases and J by 0 bases, and 10 bases separated the two germline ends. The CDR3 consists of 14 residues. V and J are TRBV5-4 and TRBJ2-7; no firm D call. The clonotype comes from a woman aged 30 to 39 in good health. The sequencing sample was made of naive CD8+ T cells sorted from blood. CDR3 nucleotide sequence: TGTGCCAGCAGCTGGGCCGGCAGCTCCTACGAGCAGTACTTC. This codes for CASSWAGSSYEQYF.